These T cell receptor beta chains were read from a single sample in a study of blood T cell repertoires in COVID-19. Measured with immunoSEQ multiplex PCR; TCRdb has only the in-frame clones, and not every one. Here the sample spans about 200,000 clones, 81% being singletons. The sequencing sample was made of PBMCs or T cells enriched from blood (not recorded which). The origin of the receptors is a woman aged 45-59 years with acute COVID-19. CDR3s include the opening cysteine and the closing phenylalanine or tryptophan. A D gene is named only where the DNA matches it firmly. A clone size is listed for some rows: how often the clone was seen (once, few, many), or a class if it is expanded.

TRBD1 | TRBJ2-1 | TRBV19 | NA | CASSVPGQVDNEQFF | TGTGCCAGTAGTGTCCCGGGACAGGTAGACAATGAGCAGTTCTTC
TRBD2 | TRBJ2-2 | TRBV5-6 | NA | CASSPRLAGNTGELFF | TGTGCCAGCAGCCCCAGACTAGCGGGAAACACCGGGGAGCTGTTTTTT
NA | TRBJ1-4 | TRBV24-1 | NA | CATSDSGSANEKLFF | TGTGCCACCAGTGATTCGGGGTCGGCTAATGAAAAACTGTTTTTT
NA | TRBJ2-1 | TRBV4-3 | NA | CASSQLTGNEQFF | TGCGCCAGCAGCCAACTTACAGGGAATGAGCAGTTCTTC
NA | TRBJ1-2 | TRBV7-9 | NA | CASSSVANYGYTF | TGTGCCAGTAGCAGCGTGGCTAACTATGGCTACACCTTC
NA | TRBJ2-6 | TRBV28 | NA | CASSLWGASSGANVLTF | TGTGCCAGCAGTTTGTGGGGAGCTAGCTCTGGGGCCAACGTCCTGACTTTC
NA | TRBJ1-3 | TRBV15 | NA | CATSRGAGGNTIYF | TGTGCCACCAGCAGAGGGGCAGGGGGAAACACCATATATTTT
NA | TRBJ1-2 | TRBV28 | NA | CASSSPAGGDYGYTF | TGTGCCAGCAGTTCCCCCGCCGGGGGGGACTATGGCTACACCTTC
TRBD1 | TRBJ1-6 | TRBV30 | NA | CASRQGQLYSPLHF | TGTGCTAGCAGACAGGGCCAGCTATATTCACCCCTCCACTTT
TRBD1 | TRBJ2-1 | TRBV12-5 | NA | CASGGDSLNEQFF | TGTGCTAGTGGTGGGGACAGTCTAAATGAGCAGTTCTTC
NA | TRBJ1-1 | TRBV7-8 | NA | CASSIRTNTEAFF | TGTGCCAGCAGCATCCGGACTAACACTGAAGCTTTCTTT
NA | TRBJ2-1 | TRBV10-3 | NA | CAISGGREQFF | TGTGCCATTAGTGGCGGCCGCGAGCAGTTCTTC
TRBD2 | TRBJ2-5 | TRBV11-2 | once | CASSLTGSGVKETQYF | TGTGCCAGCAGCTTAACAGGCAGCGGGGTTAAAGAGACCCAGTACTTC
TRBD1 | TRBJ1-5 | TRBV7-8 | NA | CASSRSTGGWSQPQHF | TGTGCCAGCAGCCGAAGTACAGGGGGTTGGAGTCAGCCCCAGCATTTT
TRBD2 | TRBJ2-3 | TRBV5-1 | NA | CASSSGLAGGSTDTQYF | TGCGCCAGCAGCTCTGGACTAGCGGGGGGGAGCACAGATACGCAGTATTTT
NA | TRBJ2-5 | TRBV9 | NA | CASSVAGKTVGAKETQYF | TGTGCCAGCAGCGTAGCTGGGAAGACAGTTGGGGCCAAAGAGACCCAGTACTTC
TRBD2 | TRBJ2-1 | TRBV9 | NA | CASSIGTTGNEQFF | TGTGCCAGCAGCATCGGGACTACGGGCAATGAGCAGTTCTTC
TRBD2 | TRBJ2-3 | TRBV28 | NA | CASRLAFSGVDTQYF | TGTGCCAGCAGGCTAGCTTTTAGCGGGGTCGATACGCAGTATTTT
TRBD2 | TRBJ2-7 | TRBV28 | NA | CASSYPREGEQYF | TGTGCCAGCAGTTACCCCAGGGAGGGCGAGCAGTACTTC
NA | TRBJ1-2 | TRBV14 | NA | CASSRTAYGYTF | TGTGCCAGCAGCCGGACAGCCTATGGCTACACCTTC
TRBD1 | TRBJ2-6 | TRBV5-1 | once | CASLRDRGSGANVLTF | TGCGCCAGCCTCCGGGACAGGGGCTCTGGGGCCAACGTCCTGACTTTC
TRBD1 | TRBJ2-7 | TRBV6-6 | NA | CASRPGTGPGEQYF | TGTGCCAGCAGGCCCGGGACAGGGCCCGGGGAGCAGTACTTC
NA | TRBJ2-7 | TRBV6-2/TRBV6-3 | NA | CASSRSPGAYEQYF | TGTGCCAGCAGCAGAAGCCCGGGGGCCTACGAGCAGTACTTC
NA | TRBJ2-3 | TRBV3-1/TRBV3-2 | NA | CASSRNLGDTQYF | TGTGCCAGCAGCCGAAACCTCGGGGATACGCAGTATTTT
TRBD1 | TRBJ1-1 | TRBV7-2 | once | CASSLSRGHTEAFF | TGTGCCAGCAGCTTAAGTAGGGGGCACACTGAAGCTTTCTTT
NA | TRBJ2-1 | TRBV18 | NA | CASSLGQSSSYNEQFF | TGTGCCAGCTCACTCGGACAGTCGAGCTCCTACAATGAGCAGTTCTTC
TRBD2 | TRBJ2-3 | TRBV29-1 | NA | CSVEWAGGFFPDTQYF | TGCAGCGTTGAATGGGCCGGGGGGTTTTTCCCAGATACGCAGTATTTT
NA | TRBJ2-5 | TRBV11-3 | NA | CASTWGVSETQYF | TGTGCCAGCACCTGGGGGGTTAGCGAGACCCAGTACTTC
NA | TRBJ2-7 | TRBV7-9 | NA | CASGTKNYEQYF | TGTGCCAGCGGGACAAAGAACTACGAGCAGTACTTC
TRBD1 | TRBJ1-1 | TRBV6-5 | once | CASSSRDRPGQAFF | TGTGCCAGCAGTTCTCGGGACAGACCGGGACAAGCTTTCTTT
TRBD1 | TRBJ2-1 | TRBV30 | NA | CAWKGQWLRREQFF | TGTGCCTGGAAGGGACAGTGGCTGCGCAGGGAGCAGTTCTTC
TRBD1 | TRBJ1-5 | TRBV7-2 | NA | CASSQGAPENQPQHF | TGTGCCAGCAGCCAGGGGGCCCCAGAAAATCAGCCCCAGCATTTT
NA | TRBJ2-7 | TRBV7-2 | few | CASSLLSAQGYEQYF | TGTGCCAGCAGCCTCCTAAGCGCACAGGGATACGAGCAGTACTTC
NA | TRBJ2-7 | TRBV11-2 | once | CASSQVTANGVGEQYF | TGTGCCAGCAGCCAAGTAACTGCTAACGGGGTCGGCGAGCAGTACTTC
NA | TRBJ2-1 | TRBV5-1 | NA | CASKYRQDNEQFF | TGCGCCAGCAAATACCGACAGGACAATGAGCAGTTCTTC
NA | TRBJ2-2 | TRBV12-3/TRBV12-4 | NA | CASSLRMGELFF | TGTGCCAGCAGTTTGCGAATGGGGGAGCTGTTTTTT
NA | TRBJ2-7 | TRBV24-1 | NA | CATSDSTGLGYEQYF | TGTGCCACCAGTGATTCCACAGGGCTGGGCTACGAGCAGTACTTC
TRBD1 | TRBJ1-5 | TRBV28 | NA | CASSPSDRGDQPQHF | TGTGCCAGCAGCCCAAGCGACAGGGGAGATCAGCCCCAGCATTTT
NA | TRBJ2-7 | TRBV6-5 | NA | CASSKQINYEQYF | TGTGCCAGCAGCAAACAAATTAACTACGAGCAGTACTTC
NA | TRBJ2-3 | TRBV7-9 | NA | CASSPTTRTLTQYF | TGTGCCAGCAGCCCTACGACTAGAACCCTGACGCAGTATTTT